This T cell receptor (beta chain) came from a study of blood T cell repertoires in COVID-19. This clone was seen more than once but under ten times. Resolution of symptoms, clearance, or two negative PCRs was present in recovered Cohort 3 donors. Authors' data handling: Reference gene primer amplification gave estimated nucleated cell counts. The data were produced by immunoSEQ multiplex PCR, yet TCRdb's version contains in-frame clones alone and is incomplete. The V and J calls and clone size are taken from that table; D and trimming were inferred from the DNA. The sample lists over 200,000 clones; under 90% were seen once. This TCR was recovered from a man younger than 30 who had recovered from COVID-19. Sequencing input: PBMCs or T cells enriched from blood (not recorded which).

The chain's CDR3 is CASSAGLQPQHF. The CDR3 nucleotides read TGTGCCAGTAGTGCGGGGCTTCAGCCCCAGCATTTT. J is TRBJ1-5 and V is TRBV19; D is possibly TRBD1 (5 bases). Germline V gene lookup returns CDR1 LNHDA and CDR2 SQIVND (reference sequence). This CDR3 contains 12 residues. Trimming shortened V by 5 bases and J by 6 bases, and 8 bases separated the two germline ends.